This passage covers 20 T cell receptor beta chains from one sample sequenced in a study of chemoradiotherapy in HPV16-positive cancers. Using immunoSEQ multiplex PCR, the repertoire was profiled, and TCRdb retains in-frame clones only, with some absent. The sample consists of 5,400 or so clones, over 75% of them appearing once. The input for sequencing was blood, taken from a patient who underwent chemoradiotherapy. All receptors come from a human donor with HPV-associated anogenital cancer.

The chain uses TRBV5-6 and TRBJ1-1; TRBD1 agrees at 7 bases. With V trimmed by 6 bases and J by 6 bases, 8 bases remained unmatched. The CDR3 is 13 residues long. Germline V gene lookup returns CDR1 SGHDT and CDR2 YYEEEE. The DNA for the CDR3 is TGTGCCAGCACGTACAGGGGTGCCCCTGAAGCTTTCTTT. It is translated as CASTYRGAPEAFF. The full variable domain, its missing parts supplied by reference TRBV5-6 and TRBJ1-1, is DAGVTQSPTHLIKTRGQQVTLRCSPKSGHDTVSWYQQALGQGPQFIFQYYEEEERQRGNFPDRFSGHQFPNYSSELNVNALLLGDSALYLCASTYRGAPEAFFGQGTRLTVV.

The J gene is TRBJ2-1, the V gene TRBV4-3, with TRBD2 matching over 7 bases. With V trimmed by 0 bases and J by 1 base, 3 bases remained unmatched. Germline V CDR1 and CDR2: LGHNA, YSLEER. CDR3 length equals 16 residues. The CDR3 region is CASSQEAGESYNEQFF. The CDR3 coding sequence is TGCGCCAGCAGCCAAGAGGCGGGAGAATCCTACAATGAGCAGTTCTTC.

CDR3 sequence (DNA): TGCGCCAGCAGCTACGACAGGGGGCGCGAGCAGTTCTTC. Translating gives CASSYDRGREQFF. The V and J genes are TRBV5-1 and TRBJ2-1; 10 bases fit TRBD1. This CDR3 contains 13 residues. CDR1 is SGHRS, CDR2 YFSETQ, per germline. Trimming cost V 3 bases and J 10 bases; bases outside gene matches: 4. Based on the CDR3 plus reference TRBV5-1 and TRBJ2-1, the full variable domain is KAGVTQTPRYLIKTRGQQVTLSCSPISGHRSVSWYQQTPGQGLQFLFEYFSETQRNKGNFPGRFSGRQFSNSRSEMNVSTLELGDSALYLCASSYDRGREQFFGPGTRLTVL.

The chain links TRBV19 to TRBJ2-7; 8 bases map to TRBD2. The germline CDR1 and CDR2 sequences are LNHDA and SQIVND (reference sequence). V trimming: 3 bases; J trimming: 9 bases; junction bases outside the gene matches: 10. The CDR3 runs to 14 residues. CDR3 in amino acids: CASSMGSSGRVQYF. For the CDR3, the DNA is TGTGCCAGTAGTATGGGCTCTAGCGGGCGGGTGCAGTACTTC.

The chain uses TRBV10-3 and TRBJ1-5; 7 nucleotides match TRBD1. With V trimmed by 3 bases and J by 4 bases, 3 bases remained unmatched. Germline V gene data show CDR1 as ENHRY and CDR2 as SYGVKD. CDR3 length: 14 amino acids. CDR3 loop: CAISEGDRNQPQHF. The DNA for the CDR3 is TGTGCCATCAGTGAAGGGGACAGAAATCAGCCCCAGCATTTT.

The chain joins TRBV5-4 to TRBJ2-7; D remains ambiguous. The CDR3 sequence is 13 residues long. The V and J ends lost 4 bases and 5 bases respectively, with 13 bases between them. Germline V gene data show CDR1 as SGHNT and CDR2 as YYREEE (reference sequence). As DNA, the CDR3 is TGTGCCAGCAGCCCGGGCCTCAGTGACGAGCAGTACTTC. Protein product: CASSPGLSDEQYF.

The chain has TRBV11-2 and TRBJ2-3; 10 nucleotides align to TRBD2. Germline CDR1 is SGHAT and CDR2 is FQNNGV. J was trimmed by 6 bases and V by 2 bases; bases with no gene match: 5. This CDR3 has 15 amino acids. The DNA for the CDR3 is TGTGCCAGCAGCTTAAGCGGGAGGGCCGCGGATACGCAGTATTTT. This encodes CASSLSGRAADTQYF.

The V and J genes are TRBV11-1 and TRBJ2-3; a possible D gene is TRBD2 (6 bases). Germline CDR1 and CDR2: SGHAT and FQDESV (reference sequence). V was clipped by 1 base and J by 1 base, with 21 bases between them. This CDR3 spans 19 amino acids. CDR3 loop: CASSLGPGRHEVGTDTQYF. CDR3 DNA: TGTGCCAGCAGCTTAGGGCCGGGGAGGCATGAGGTTGGCACAGATACGCAGTATTTT.

J is TRBJ2-3 and V is TRBV5-1; D remains ambiguous. Trimming stripped 1 base from V and 7 bases from J, with 7 bases between. This CDR3 contains 12 residues. Germline CDR1 is SGHRS and CDR2 is YFSETQ. CDR3 protein: CASSLPTNTQYF. CDR3 nucleotides: TGCGCCAGCAGCTTGCCCACGAATACGCAGTATTTT.

The chain uses TRBV11-2 and TRBJ2-7; D is ambiguous. The germline gives CDR1 SGHAT, CDR2 FQNNGV. This CDR3 has 14 residues. V was clipped by 5 bases and J by 6 bases, with 17 bases between them. As DNA, the CDR3 is TGTGCCAGCAGCGCACAGACGCTGGTGGGCGAGCAGTACTTC. It is translated as CASSAQTLVGEQYF.

The rearrangement uses TRBV11-3 and TRBJ2-2, with D perhaps given as TRBD1 or TRBD2 (5 bases each). The CDR3 has 17 residues. Germline values: CDR1 SGHNT, CDR2 YENEEA. Trimming stripped 3 bases from V and 0 bases from J, with 14 bases between. DNA for the CDR3: TGTGCCAGCAGCTTTGAGGGGCTGAGTTCGAACACCGGGGAGCTGTTTTTT. Translating it yields CASSFEGLSSNTGELFF.

A single count supports this clone. The rearrangement joins TRBV5-1 to TRBJ2-2, with no clear D. CDR1 SGHRS and CDR2 YFSETQ come from the germline V gene. CDR3 length: 13 amino acids. V was clipped by 0 bases and J by 4 bases, with 4 bases between them. The CDR3 DNA follows: TGCGCCAGCAGCTTGGGGTCCACCGGGGAGCTGTTTTTT. It encodes CASSLGSTGELFF.

This clone was detected only once. The junction and the germline gene differ at one end; a read error may be behind it. This chain links TRBV10-3 with TRBJ1-5; 8 bases align to TRBD1. Germline V gives CDR1 ENHRY, CDR2 SYGVKD. The CDR3 loop spans 17 amino acids. The CDR3 protein is CAISESFPGTGDQPQHF. The CDR3 DNA is TGTGCCATCAGTGAGTCGTTTCCCGGGACAGGCGATCAACCCCAGCATTTT.

The rearrangement uses TRBV5-1 and TRBJ2-5; a possible D gene is TRBD2 (5 bases). CDR1 is SGHRS and CDR2 is YFSETQ in the germline V gene. The CDR3 length is 15 residues. Trimming stripped 1 base from V and 2 bases from J, with 12 bases between. This chain's CDR3 is CASSLTGSRQETQYF. Here the CDR3 DNA reads TGCGCCAGCAGCTTGACGGGAAGTCGGCAAGAGACCCAGTACTTC.

V usage is TRBV10-2 and J usage is TRBJ1-5, with D uncertain. The CDR3 totals 14 residues. Germline V lookup: CDR1 WSHSY, CDR2 SAAADI. V was shortened by 0 bases and J by 7 bases, with 10 bases between the two germline ends. CDR3 in amino acids: CASSESKGLQPQHF. DNA for the CDR3: TGCGCCAGCAGTGAGTCGAAAGGGTTGCAGCCCCAGCATTTT.

V gene TRBV19 combines with J gene TRBJ1-4, with 9 positions matching TRBD1. After removal of 3 bases from V and 12 bases from J, the junction contained 2 bases not matched to a gene. Germline lookup yields CDR1 LNHDA and CDR2 SQIVND (reference sequence). The CDR3 spans 12 residues. This chain's CDR3 is CASSIGDRELFF. For the CDR3, the DNA is TGTGCCAGTAGTATTGGGGACAGGGAACTGTTTTTT.

V and J are TRBV7-6 and TRBJ2-1; tentative D call: TRBD2 (6 bases). Germline V lookup: CDR1 SGHVS, CDR2 FNYEAQ. Trimming left V 1 base short and J 6 bases short, with 13 bases between. The CDR3 runs 15 residues. CDR3 amino acids: CASSLGRGPLNEQFF. CDR3 DNA: TGTGCCAGCAGCTTAGGGCGGGGCCCACTCAATGAGCAGTTCTTC.

The rearrangement uses TRBV10-3 and TRBJ2-2, with 8 bases lining up with TRBD1. The germline V gene has CDR1 ENHRY and CDR2 SYGVKD. After removal of 8 bases from V and 7 bases from J, the junction contained 15 bases not matched to a gene. This CDR3 has 16 amino acids. CDR3 region: CAIPATGAASIGELFF. CDR3 sequence (DNA): TGTGCCATCCCGGCGACAGGGGCCGCCTCGATCGGGGAGCTGTTTTTT.

The CDR3 DNA sequence: TGTGCCAGCAGTGAAGAGAGCGGGAGCTCCTACGAGCAGTACTTC. Translated, it gives CASSEESGSSYEQYF. The chain employs TRBV6-4 and TRBJ2-7, with 8 bases matching TRBD2. V shed 3 bases, J shed 0 bases, and the junction held 4 bases outside the gene matches. The CDR3 has 15 residues. Germline V gene data show CDR1 as MRHNA and CDR2 as SNTAGT.

With regard to this clone: At one end the junction does not follow the germline gene, possibly because of a read error. The CDR3 coding sequence is TGTGCCAGCAGATGGACAGGCCTGGATCGGGGGAGGAACTTC. It codes for CASRWTGLDRGRNF. This chain joins TRBV2 and TRBJ2-7, with D perhaps TRBD1 (7 bases). Germline CDR1 is SNHLY and CDR2 is FYNNEI. CDR3 length: 14 amino acids.